The sequence of this T cell receptor (beta chain) was determined in a study of blood T cells in healthy people across ages. The CDR3 is made up of 16 amino acids. Germline lookup yields CDR1 SGHNT and CDR2 YYREEE (reference sequence). A second 7 to 11 cycle PCR used barcoded and J-beta primers. The authors tagged each cDNA molecule using a template-switch adaptor with 12 random nucleotides. TCRdb called the 5' RACE reads again in MiXCR, with one record for every CDR3 protein. The table has 800,000 to 950,000 distinct CDR3 sequences, about 48% seen once. Sequencing was performed on blood. The origin of this receptor is a man aged 25 to 40 in good health. This chain joins TRBV5-4 and TRBJ2-7; D perhaps matches TRBD1 (7 bases). The end of the DNA fits TRBJ2-5 better, so the J call may be wrong. CDR3 loop: CASSFWDSRGGETQYF. In DNA, the CDR3 is TGTGCCAGCAGCTTCTGGGACAGCCGAGGAGGGGAGACCCAGTACTTC.